Listed here are 20 T cell receptor beta chains from one sample, sequenced in a study of blood T cells in healthy people across ages. With a J-beta primer mix and a sample-barcoded 5' primer, a second PCR ran 7 to 11 cycles. One entry per CDR3 protein, called by TCRdb with MiXCR from the 5' RACE reads. The repertoire holds 2 million or so distinct CDR3 sequences, 49% seen once, with about 2.1% in the top ten. Sample: blood. The source is a middle-aged woman in good health.

J is TRBJ2-1 and V is TRBV20-1; 11 bases are a match to TRBD2. Germline values: CDR1 DFQATT, CDR2 SNEGSKA (reference sequence). After removal of 4 bases from V and 0 bases from J, the junction contained 5 bases not matched to a gene. This CDR3 has 16 residues. CDR3 sequence reads: CSATSGLADSYNEQFF. CDR3 nucleotide sequence: TGCAGTGCTACGTCGGGACTAGCGGACTCCTACAATGAGCAGTTCTTC.

The genes are TRBV7-8 and TRBJ1-1; the D gene is possibly TRBD1 (5 bases). Trimming took 5 bases from V and 0 from J, leaving 19 bases between them. Germline CDR1 SGHVS, CDR2 FQNEAQ. The length of the CDR3 is 17 residues. The CDR3 is CASSLHSRGVMNTEAFF. The DNA of the CDR3 is TGTGCCAGCAGCCTACACAGCCGGGGGGTCATGAACACTGAAGCTTTCTTT.

This clonotype has only one observation. The chain recombines TRBV7-9 with TRBJ2-7, with D perhaps TRBD2 (6 bases). The J call may not be correct, given that the DNA end is closer to TRBJ2-5. The CDR3 has 15 residues. Germline CDR1 and CDR2: SEHNR and FQNEAQ (reference sequence). The CDR3 DNA is TGTGCCAGCAGCTTAGAGGAGGGGCTAAAGGAGACCCAGTACTTC. It encodes CASSLEEGLKETQYF.

The sample holds a few counts of this clonotype. This sequence joins TRBV5-1 and TRBJ2-7; TRBD2 is a possible D gene (6 bases). The CDR3 loop spans 15 amino acids. V was shortened by 4 bases and J by 2 bases, with 16 bases between the two germline ends. Germline V lookup: CDR1 SGHRS, CDR2 YFSETQ. The CDR3 is CASSPGWAGTYEQYF. In DNA form, the CDR3 reads TGCGCCAGCAGCCCGGGGTGGGCGGGAACCTACGAGCAGTACTTC.

This clonotype was counted once. The rearrangement links TRBV4-3 to TRBJ2-3; TRBD2 matches at 9 bases. The V segment lost 3 bases and the J segment 3 bases; nucleotides outside the gene matches: 10. The CDR3 totals 17 residues. Germline CDR1 and CDR2: LGHNA and YSLEER. Written as DNA, the CDR3 is TGCGCCAGCAGCCAGGGGGGAGCGGGGGGTTTGACAGATACGCAGTATTTT. It translates to CASSQGGAGGLTDTQYF.

This chain uses TRBV6-5 with TRBJ2-2, with a weak D call TRBD1 (6 bases). Per germline, CDR1 MNHEY and CDR2 SVGAGI. V was shortened by 6 bases and J by 5 bases, with 13 bases between the two germline ends. The CDR3 is 14 residues long. The chain's CDR3 is CASSTGTRTGELFF. CDR3 nucleotide sequence: TGTGCCAGCAGCACCGGGACAAGGACCGGGGAGCTGTTTTTT.

This sequence joins TRBV6-6 and TRBJ1-1; TRBD1 might be the D (6 bases). V was trimmed by 6 bases and J by 1 base, leaving 12 bases between them. The CDR3 covers 14 residues. CDR1 is MNHNY and CDR2 is SVGAGI in the germline V gene (reference sequence). The CDR3 coding sequence is TGTGCCAGCAGAAACAGGGAAGGGAACACTGAAGCTTTCTTT. Encoded protein: CASRNREGNTEAFF.

The V and J genes are TRBV12-3 or TRBV12-4 and TRBJ2-1; either TRBD1 or TRBD2 may fit D (5 bases each). Trimming pared 11 bases from V and 7 bases from J, leaving 24 bases between. The CDR3 runs 15 residues. CDR3: CAAALRGRARNEQFF. The CDR3 coding sequence is TGTGCCGCTGCTTTGAGGGGCAGGGCCAGAAATGAGCAGTTCTTC.

The chain carries TRBV12-3 or TRBV12-4 and TRBJ2-1, with 7 bases matching TRBD2. Gene TRBJ2-7 matches the end of the DNA better, so the J call may be wrong. This CDR3 is built from 17 residues. The CDR3 DNA follows: TGTGCCAGCAGTTTTAAGGGCACGGGACTAAACTACAATGAGCAGTACTTC. It is translated as CASSFKGTGLNYNEQYF.

This clonotype was found a few times. The chain couples TRBV27 to TRBJ1-1, with 11 positions matching TRBD1. CDR3 length: 14 residues. CDR1 is MNHEY and CDR2 is SMNVEV in the germline V gene (reference sequence). V trimming: 8 bases; J trimming: 4 bases; junction bases outside the gene matches: 6. The CDR3 DNA sequence: TGTGCCAGCCACCGGGACAGGGGGGGCACTGAAGCTTTCTTT. The encoded protein is CASHRDRGGTEAFF.

The J gene is TRBJ1-2, the V gene TRBV20-1, with a possible D match to TRBD1 (6 bases). V lost 0 bases and J 7 bases, leaving 12 bases between the germline ends. Germline V lookup: CDR1 DFQATT, CDR2 SNEGSKA (reference sequence). This CDR3 contains 13 residues. As DNA, the CDR3 is TGCAGTGCTAGAGACCCTACAGGGAGTGGCTACACCTTC. It yields the protein CSARDPTGSGYTF.

This clonotype was seen once. This chain uses TRBV11-2 with TRBJ2-3; D remains unclear. The germline CDR1 and CDR2 sequences are SGHAT and FQNNGV. V lost 5 bases and J lost 0, with 21 bases in between. The CDR3 spans 18 residues. Here the CDR3 DNA reads TGTGCCAGCAGCGAGCGCCCGCCGGACGGGTCTAGCACAGATACGCAGTATTTT. Its translation is CASSERPPDGSSTDTQYF.

This rearrangement joins TRBV28 to TRBJ1-2, with TRBD1 matching 10 bases. Germline V CDR1 and CDR2: MDHEN, SYDVKM. J was trimmed by 3 bases and V by 11 bases; bases with no gene match: 12. CDR3 length equals 15 residues. This CDR3 is CAHTTRQGADYGYTF. CDR3 DNA sequence: TGTGCCCATACTACGCGACAGGGGGCTGACTATGGCTACACCTTC.

The V call is TRBV11-1, the J call TRBJ2-4, with D possibly being TRBD1 or TRBD2 (6 bases each). TRBJ2-7 explains the end of the DNA better; the J call may be wrong. The CDR3 consists of 15 residues. Germline CDR1 reads SGHAT; CDR2 reads FQDESV (reference sequence). The CDR3 DNA reads as TGTGCCAGCAGCATCGACGAAGGGGGGCCCTACGAGCAGTACTTC. Translating it yields CASSIDEGGPYEQYF.

The chain combines TRBV4-1 with TRBJ2-5; 8 positions match TRBD2. The CDR3 is made up of 16 amino acids. Germline lookup yields CDR1 MGHRA and CDR2 YSYEKL. Trimming at V came to 2 bases and at J to 0 bases, leaving 5 bases not matched to a gene. In DNA form, the CDR3 reads TGCGCCAGCAGCCAATGGGATAGCGGGGACCAAGAGACCCAGTACTTC. This codes for CASSQWDSGDQETQYF.

This clonotype was observed a handful of times. The chain has TRBV7-2 and TRBJ1-6; D ambiguous. The CDR3 consists of 14 residues. The germline CDR1 and CDR2 sequences are SGHTA and FQGNSA. V gave up 1 base and J gave up 10 bases, with 11 bases separating them. CDR3 in amino acids: CASSLEVRTSPLHF. CDR3 DNA: TGTGCCAGCAGCTTAGAAGTAAGAACGTCACCCCTCCACTTT.

The chain has TRBV4-3 and TRBJ2-1, with 9 bases that match TRBD2. The CDR3 is 17 residues long. In germline, CDR1 is LGHNA, CDR2 YSLEER. The J segment lost 4 bases and the V segment lost 0 bases, leaving 7 bases of the junction unmatched. CDR3 sequence (DNA): TGCGCCAGCAGCCAAGATGGGGCGGGGGGGCCGTACAATGAGCAGTTCTTC. This translates into CASSQDGAGGPYNEQFF.

This clonotype was recorded a few times. This chain links TRBV10-3 with TRBJ2-7; 8 bases are shared with TRBD1. The CDR3 is made up of 16 amino acids. Germline-derived CDR1 and CDR2 are ENHRY and SYGVKD. With V trimmed by 0 bases and J by 7 bases, 11 bases remained unmatched. DNA of the CDR3: TGTGCCATCAGTGAGTCGACTCAGGGGGCATTGGGTGAGCAGTACTTC. This translates into CAISESTQGALGEQYF.

V gene TRBV28 combines with J gene TRBJ2-5; tentative D call: TRBD2 (6 bases). V was cut by 6 bases and J by 13 bases, with 21 bases left in between. The CDR3 covers 13 residues. Germline V gene data show CDR1 as MDHEN and CDR2 as SYDVKM. CDR3 bases: TGTGCCAGCAGGCTACTCGGGACTCCAAACCCGTACTTC. It translates to CASRLLGTPNPYF.

V usage is TRBV7-9 and J usage is TRBJ2-6; 8 bases agree with TRBD1. The germline CDR1 and CDR2 sequences are SEHNR and FQNEAQ (reference sequence). Trimming cost V 1 base and J 0 bases; bases outside gene matches: 5. CDR3 length: 18 residues. In DNA, the CDR3 is TGTGCCAGCAGCTTAGGACAGGGGAAATACTCTGGGGCCAACGTCCTGACTTTC. Translating it yields CASSLGQGKYSGANVLTF.